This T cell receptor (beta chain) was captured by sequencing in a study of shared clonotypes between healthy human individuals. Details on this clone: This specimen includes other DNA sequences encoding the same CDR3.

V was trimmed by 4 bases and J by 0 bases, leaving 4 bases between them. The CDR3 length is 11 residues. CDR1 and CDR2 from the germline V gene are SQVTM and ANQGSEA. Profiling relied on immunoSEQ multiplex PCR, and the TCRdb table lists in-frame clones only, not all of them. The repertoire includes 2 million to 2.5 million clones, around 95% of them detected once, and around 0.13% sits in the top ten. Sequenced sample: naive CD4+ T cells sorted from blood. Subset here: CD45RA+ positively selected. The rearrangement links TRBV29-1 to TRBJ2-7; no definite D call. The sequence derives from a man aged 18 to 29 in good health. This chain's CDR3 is CSVVNSYEQYF. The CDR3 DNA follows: TGCAGCGTTGTAAACTCCTACGAGCAGTACTTC.